This TCR beta chain was sequenced during a study of early T cells in non-severe SARS-CoV-2 infection (dated by TCRdb to the early 2020s). In the study overall: Because TCR sequencing was done on bulk RNA from unsorted whole blood, the alpha and beta chains could not be paired.

Library method: 5' RACE. Sequencing was performed on a NextSeq 500. The TCR library protocol attached unique molecular identifiers to individual cDNA molecules to correct for sequencing error and PCR bias. Sequencing covered both TCR alpha and beta chains, and within each sample the abundances of alpha and beta sequences were tightly co-correlated. Per the source publication's procedure: Decombinator V4 was used to annotate the V gene, J gene and CDR3 of the TCR sequences. Expanded TCRs were defined as changing significantly between any two time points under a Poisson model with p below 0.0001. Abundances of TCRs were expressed as counts per million after normalisation to the total number of TCRs sequenced in each sample. TRAV1-2 paired with TRAJ12, TRAJ20 or TRAJ33 defined MAIT TCRs, while TRAV10 paired with TRAJ18 defined iNKT TCRs. VDJdb, accessed on 1 November 2021, was searched for TCRs annotated for CMV, EBV and SARS-CoV-2, and TCRs annotated for more than one antigen were excluded. The public reads were run again by TCRdb, first through fastp at Q25 and then through MiXCR, and only productive beta chains were kept. Each CDR3 protein appears once, grouped with its most common genes and DNA. What appears here as the V and J calls and clone size reflects TCRdb's work, not the paper's. Recorded for this sample are some 50,000 distinct CDR3 sequences; approximately 4.1% of them occurred a single time. Roughly 6.4% of the sample is taken by the ten largest.

General study outcomes and caveats: Matching against VDJdb was skewed toward anti-spike CD8 responses, likely underestimated virus-specific expansions, and missed private and CD4 specificities.

This clonotype showed up just a few times. The clone's antigen remains unknown. The input lacks base qualities; no much larger clone sits a single base away. In the germline V gene, CDR1 corresponds to SGHRS and CDR2 to YFSETQ. Unmatched junction bases come to 6, with V trimmed by 3 bases and J by 3 bases. The CDR3 holds 15 amino acids from the cysteine to the phenylalanine. Of all the DNA, just the CDR3 is kept, 45 bases in frame from base 1. Set within a cohort of healthcare workers in London, UK, this nested case-control study involved weekly PCR testing of nasopharyngeal swabs along with blood sampling. Between 23 and 31 March 2020, the week of the UK lockdown, healthcare workers were enrolled and then followed up weekly for as long as 16 weeks.

Recombination joined TRBV5-1 with TRBJ2-3; 8 of the junction bases match TRBD1. The source material was whole blood. The TCR was taken from an adult who was a healthcare worker with PCR-confirmed SARS-CoV-2 infection or an uninfected control (not recorded which). The CDR3 corresponds to CASSSGQGRTDTQYF. The nucleotide sequence reads TGCGCCAGCAGCTCAGGACAGGGTCGGACAGATACGCAGTATTTT.